This record looks at one T cell receptor (beta chain) sequence and its context. Its antigen is unknown. The source of the sample is a study of T cell responses to AZD1222 COVID-19 vaccine. The repertoire was sequenced with immunoSEQ multiplex PCR; TCRdb's copy has only in-frame clones and lacks some. The sample has over 100,000 clones; over 85% are singletons. Findings and caveats of the study: CD4 TCRs associated with vaccination spanned spike, dominating at 160-218 and 743-854. Baseline serostatus was positive in only six or seven AZD1222 recipients. A mostly white British donor set with more females was recruited, and clonal diversity was possibly underestimated. Close to half of all spike-specific TCRs reportedly target regions of the variants that are unmutated.

With 7 bases clipped from V and 2 bases from J, the junction kept 7 bases outside the gene matches. Germline V gene data show CDR1 as SQVTM and CDR2 as ANQGSEA. The CDR3 sequence is 14 residues long. The gene calls are TRBV29-1 and TRBJ2-5, with 10 bases identical to TRBD1. The receptor was derived from an adult in good health. The sequences come from peripheral blood, collected on day 0 of AZD1222 vaccination. CDR3 sequence (DNA): TGCAGCGGCCGGGACAGGGGATGGCAAGAGACCCAGTACTTC. It specifies CSGRDRGWQETQYF. Full variable domain (rest looked up from reference TRBV29-1 and TRBJ2-5): SAVISQKPSRDICQRGTSLTIQCQVDSQVTMMFWYRQQPGQSLTLIATANQGSEATYESGFVIDKFPISRPNLTFSTLTVSNMSPEDSSIYLCSGRDRGWQETQYFGPGTRLLVL.